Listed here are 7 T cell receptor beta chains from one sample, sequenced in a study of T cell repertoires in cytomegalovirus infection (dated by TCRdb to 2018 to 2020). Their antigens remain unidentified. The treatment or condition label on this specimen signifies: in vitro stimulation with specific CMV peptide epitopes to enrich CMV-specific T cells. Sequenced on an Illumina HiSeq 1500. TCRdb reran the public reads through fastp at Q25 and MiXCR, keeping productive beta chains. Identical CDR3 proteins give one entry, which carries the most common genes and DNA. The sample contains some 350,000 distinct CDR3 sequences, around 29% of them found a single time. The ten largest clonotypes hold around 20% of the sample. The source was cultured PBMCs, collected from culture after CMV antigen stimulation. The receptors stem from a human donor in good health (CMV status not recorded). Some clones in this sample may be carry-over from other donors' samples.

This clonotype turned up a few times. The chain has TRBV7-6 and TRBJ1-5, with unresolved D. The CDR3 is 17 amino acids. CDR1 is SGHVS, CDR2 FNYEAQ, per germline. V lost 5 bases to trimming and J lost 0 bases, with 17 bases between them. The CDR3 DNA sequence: TGTGCCAGCAGCCCCTCCTATAGGAGGGATAGCAATCAGCCCCAGCATTTT. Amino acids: CASSPSYRRDSNQPQHF.

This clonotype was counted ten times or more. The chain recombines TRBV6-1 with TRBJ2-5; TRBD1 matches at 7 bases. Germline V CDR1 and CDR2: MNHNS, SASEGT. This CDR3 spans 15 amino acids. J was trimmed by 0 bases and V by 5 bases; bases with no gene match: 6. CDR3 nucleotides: TGTGCCAGCAGTCGACAGGGCCGGTACCAAGAGACCCAGTACTTC. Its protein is CASSRQGRYQETQYF.

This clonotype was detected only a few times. The CDR3 region is CASSDEWRDSYEQYF. The DNA for the CDR3 is TGTGCCAGCAGCGATGAATGGAGAGACTCCTACGAGCAGTACTTC. This rearrangement joins TRBV7-9 to TRBJ2-7, with D hard to call. The CDR3 totals 15 residues. Germline V gene data show CDR1 as SEHNR and CDR2 as FQNEAQ (reference sequence). Trimming took 5 bases from V and 0 from J, leaving 14 bases between them.

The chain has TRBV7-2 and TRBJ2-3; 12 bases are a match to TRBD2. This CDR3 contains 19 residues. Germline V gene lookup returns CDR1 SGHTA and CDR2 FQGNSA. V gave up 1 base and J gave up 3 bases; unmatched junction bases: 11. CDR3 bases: TGTGCCAGCAGCTTAGTTTCTAGCGGGAGGGCCGGTGGGACAGATACGCAGTATTTT. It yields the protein CASSLVSSGRAGGTDTQYF.

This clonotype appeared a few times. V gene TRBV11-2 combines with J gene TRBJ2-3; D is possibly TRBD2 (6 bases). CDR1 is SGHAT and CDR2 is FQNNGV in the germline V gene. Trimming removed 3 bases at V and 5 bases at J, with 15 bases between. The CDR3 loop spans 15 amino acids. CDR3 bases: TGTGCCAGCAGCTTCGCGGGAAGGGGCGGAGATACGCAGTATTTT. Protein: CASSFAGRGGDTQYF.

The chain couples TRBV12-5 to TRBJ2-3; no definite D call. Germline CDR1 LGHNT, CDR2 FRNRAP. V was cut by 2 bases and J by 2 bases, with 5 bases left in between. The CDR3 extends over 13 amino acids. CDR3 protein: CASGLTLTDTQYF. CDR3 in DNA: TGTGCTAGTGGTTTGACCCTCACAGATACGCAGTATTTT. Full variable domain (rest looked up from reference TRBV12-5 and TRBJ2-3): DARVTQTPRHKVTEMGQEVTMRCQPILGHNTVFWYRQTMMQGLELLAYFRNRAPLDDSGMPKDRFSAEMPDATLATLKIQPSEPRDSAVYFCASGLTLTDTQYFGPGTRLTVL.

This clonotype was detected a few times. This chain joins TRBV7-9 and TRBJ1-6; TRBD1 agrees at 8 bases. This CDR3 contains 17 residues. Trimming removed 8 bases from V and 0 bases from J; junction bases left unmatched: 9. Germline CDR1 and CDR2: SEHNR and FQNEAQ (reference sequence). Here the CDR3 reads CASERTGTSSYNSPLHF. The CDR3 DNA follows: TGTGCCAGCGAGAGGACAGGGACGAGCTCCTATAATTCACCCCTCCACTTT.